One sample yielded the 7 T cell receptor beta chains listed below, sequenced in a study of beta chain features in type 1 diabetes. The entirety of the isolated RNA underwent reverse transcription, so expressed TCRB transcripts were sequenced. Only in-frame clones appear in the TCRdb table, and some are missing; sequencing was by immunoSEQ multiplex PCR. The table lists over 700,000 clones, about a sixth of them singletons. The sample comprised naive CD4+ T cells from blood. These receptors all come from a woman in her late teens or twenties in good health.

The chain combines TRBV19 with TRBJ2-3; perhaps TRBD2 as D (6 bases). The V gene lost 5 bases and the J gene lost 2 bases, with 17 bases spanning the gap. Germline V gene sequence: CDR1 LNHDA, CDR2 SQIVND (reference sequence). The CDR3 covers 16 residues. As DNA, the CDR3 is TGTGCCAGTAGTTCCCAGGACTATACCCTCACAGATACGCAGTATTTT. Its protein product is CASSSQDYTLTDTQYF.

The chain is built from TRBV18 and TRBJ1-1; D is ambiguous. V was trimmed by 3 bases and J by 4 bases, leaving 3 bases between them. The CDR3 has 11 residues. The germline V gene has CDR1 KGHSH and CDR2 LQKENI. The CDR3 here is CASSPSTEAFF. In DNA, the CDR3 is TGTGCCAGCTCACCTTCCACTGAAGCTTTCTTT.

This clone has a handful of counts. This sequence joins TRBV5-1 and TRBJ2-3, with TRBD2 as a possible D gene (6 bases). Germline-derived CDR1 and CDR2 are SGHRS and YFSETQ. V lost 2 bases and J lost 6, with 13 bases in between. The CDR3 loop spans 14 amino acids. CDR3 sequence: CASSFGGPGDTQYF. The DNA of the CDR3 is TGCGCCAGCAGCTTCGGAGGGCCTGGGGATACGCAGTATTTT.

This clone has a handful of counts. The V and J genes are TRBV29-1 and TRBJ2-1; D possibly corresponds to TRBD1 (6 bases). CDR1 is SQVTM, CDR2 ANQGSEA, per germline. Trimming took 3 bases from V and 5 from J, leaving 11 bases between them. The length of the CDR3 is 13 residues. The CDR3 coding sequence is TGCAGCGTTGAGGGGGCAGGAGACAATGAGCAGTTCTTC. It yields the protein CSVEGAGDNEQFF.

The chain recombines TRBV15 with TRBJ2-5; D not resolved. The germline CDR1 and CDR2 sequences are LNHNV and YYDKDF (reference sequence). This CDR3 contains 16 residues. The V end was cut by 0 bases, the J end by 0 bases, with 11 bases between. CDR3 loop: CATSRDRRFYQETQYF. CDR3 DNA: TGTGCCACCAGCAGAGACAGGCGATTTTACCAAGAGACCCAGTACTTC.

The chain recombines TRBV18 with TRBJ2-1; D may be TRBD1 (6 bases). This CDR3 comprises 22 residues. Trimming pared 0 bases from V and 0 bases from J, leaving 27 bases between. Germline CDR1 reads KGHSH; CDR2 reads LQKENI. Here the CDR3 DNA reads TGTGCCAGCTCACCACCGGGGGTTTTGCCAGGGACATACCGTTACTCCTACAATGAGCAGTTCTTC. Translated: CASSPPGVLPGTYRYSYNEQFF.

V gene TRBV28 combines with J gene TRBJ1-2; no clear D gene. In germline, CDR1 is MDHEN, CDR2 SYDVKM. CDR3 length: 15 residues. V was trimmed by 6 bases and J by 3 bases, leaving 17 bases between them. This chain's CDR3 is CASSPTGWSDYGYTF. CDR3 coding DNA: TGTGCCAGCAGCCCCACTGGTTGGTCGGACTATGGCTACACCTTC.